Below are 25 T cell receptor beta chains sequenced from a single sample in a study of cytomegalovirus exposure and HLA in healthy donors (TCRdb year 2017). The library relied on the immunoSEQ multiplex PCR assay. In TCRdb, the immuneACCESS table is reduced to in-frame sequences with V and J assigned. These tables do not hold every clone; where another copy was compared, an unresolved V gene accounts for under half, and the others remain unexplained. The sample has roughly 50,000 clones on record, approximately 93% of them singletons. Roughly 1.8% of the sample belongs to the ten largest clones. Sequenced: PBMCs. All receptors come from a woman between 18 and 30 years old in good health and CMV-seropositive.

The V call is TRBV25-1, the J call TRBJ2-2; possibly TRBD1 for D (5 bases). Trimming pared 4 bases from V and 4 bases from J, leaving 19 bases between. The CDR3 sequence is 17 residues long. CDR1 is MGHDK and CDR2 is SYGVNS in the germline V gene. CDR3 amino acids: CASSASDPGRGTGELFF. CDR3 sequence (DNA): TGTGCCAGCAGTGCGTCGGACCCGGGTAGGGGCACCGGGGAGCTGTTTTTT.

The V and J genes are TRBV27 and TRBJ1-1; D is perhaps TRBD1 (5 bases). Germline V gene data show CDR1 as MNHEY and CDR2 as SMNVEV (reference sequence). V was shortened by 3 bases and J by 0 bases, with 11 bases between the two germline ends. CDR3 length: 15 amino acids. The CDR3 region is CASSLGRFLNTEAFF. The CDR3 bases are TGTGCCAGCAGTTTGGGGCGGTTTCTGAACACTGAAGCTTTCTTT.

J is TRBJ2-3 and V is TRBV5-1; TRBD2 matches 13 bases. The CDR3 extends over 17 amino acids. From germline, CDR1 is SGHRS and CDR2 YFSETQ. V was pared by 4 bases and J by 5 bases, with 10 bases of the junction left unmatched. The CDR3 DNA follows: TGCGCCAGCAGCCCGGGACTAGCGGGGTCCCGTGAAGATACGCAGTATTTT. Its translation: CASSPGLAGSREDTQYF. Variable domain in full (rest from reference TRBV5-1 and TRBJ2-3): KAGVTQTPRYLIKTRGQQVTLSCSPISGHRSVSWYQQTPGQGLQFLFEYFSETQRNKGNFPGRFSGRQFSNSRSEMNVSTLELGDSALYLCASSPGLAGSREDTQYFGPGTRLTVL.

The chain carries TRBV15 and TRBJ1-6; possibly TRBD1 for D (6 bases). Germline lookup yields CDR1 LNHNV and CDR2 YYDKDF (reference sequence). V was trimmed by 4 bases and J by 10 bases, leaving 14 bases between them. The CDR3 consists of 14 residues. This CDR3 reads CATSKPGVESPLHF. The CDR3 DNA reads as TGTGCCACCAGCAAGCCAGGGGTTGAGTCACCCCTCCACTTT.

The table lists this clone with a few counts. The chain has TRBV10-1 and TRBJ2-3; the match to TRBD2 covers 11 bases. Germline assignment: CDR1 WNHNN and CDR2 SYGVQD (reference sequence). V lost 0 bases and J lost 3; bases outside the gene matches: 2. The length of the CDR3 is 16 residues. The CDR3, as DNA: TGCGCCAGCAGTGAGTCAACTAGCGGGGGAACAGATACGCAGTATTTT. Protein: CASSESTSGGTDTQYF.

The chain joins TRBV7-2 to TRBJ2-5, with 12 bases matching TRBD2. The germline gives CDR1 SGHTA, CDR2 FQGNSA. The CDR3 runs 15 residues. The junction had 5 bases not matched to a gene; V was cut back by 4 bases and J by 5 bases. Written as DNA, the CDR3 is TGTGCCAGCAGCTCCGGACTAGCGGGGTTGGAGACCCAGTACTTC. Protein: CASSSGLAGLETQYF.

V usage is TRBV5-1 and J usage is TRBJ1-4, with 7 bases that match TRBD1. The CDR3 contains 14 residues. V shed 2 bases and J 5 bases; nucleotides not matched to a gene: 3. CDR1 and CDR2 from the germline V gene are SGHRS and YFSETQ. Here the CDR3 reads CASSFGTVNEKLFF. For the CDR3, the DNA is TGCGCCAGCAGCTTTGGGACAGTAAATGAAAAACTGTTTTTT. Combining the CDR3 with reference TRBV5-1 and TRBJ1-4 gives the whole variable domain KAGVTQTPRYLIKTRGQQVTLSCSPISGHRSVSWYQQTPGQGLQFLFEYFSETQRNKGNFPGRFSGRQFSNSRSEMNVSTLELGDSALYLCASSFGTVNEKLFFGSGTQLSVL.

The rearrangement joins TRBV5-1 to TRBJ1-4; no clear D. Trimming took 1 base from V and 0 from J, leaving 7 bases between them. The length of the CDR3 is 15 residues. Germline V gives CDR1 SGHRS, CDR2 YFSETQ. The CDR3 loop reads CASSLSGTTNEKLFF. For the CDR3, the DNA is TGCGCCAGCAGCTTGTCGGGAACAACTAATGAAAAACTGTTTTTT.

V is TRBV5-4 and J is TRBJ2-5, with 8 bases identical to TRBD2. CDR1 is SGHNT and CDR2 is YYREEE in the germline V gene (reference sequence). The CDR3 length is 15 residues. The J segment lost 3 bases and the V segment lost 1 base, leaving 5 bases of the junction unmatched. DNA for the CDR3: TGTGCCAGCAGCTTGTTCACTAGCGGCGAAGAGACCCAGTACTTC. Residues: CASSLFTSGEETQYF.

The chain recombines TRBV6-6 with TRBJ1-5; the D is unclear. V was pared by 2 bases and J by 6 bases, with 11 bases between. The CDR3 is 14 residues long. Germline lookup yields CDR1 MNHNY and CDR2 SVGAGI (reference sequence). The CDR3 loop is CASSYTAGPQPQHF. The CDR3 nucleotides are TGTGCCAGCAGTTACACGGCAGGTCCTCAGCCCCAGCATTTT.

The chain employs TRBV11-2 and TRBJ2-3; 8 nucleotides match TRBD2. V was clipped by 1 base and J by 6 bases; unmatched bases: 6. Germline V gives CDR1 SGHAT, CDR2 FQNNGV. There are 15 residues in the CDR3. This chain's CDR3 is CASSLVAGPADTQYF. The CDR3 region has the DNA TGTGCCAGCAGCTTAGTAGCGGGGCCCGCTGATACGCAGTATTTT.

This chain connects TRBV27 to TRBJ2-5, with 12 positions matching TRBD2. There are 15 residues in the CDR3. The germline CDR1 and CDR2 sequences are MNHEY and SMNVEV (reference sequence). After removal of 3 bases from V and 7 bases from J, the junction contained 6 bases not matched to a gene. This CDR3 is CASSFLAGGRGTQYF. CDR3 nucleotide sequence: TGTGCCAGCAGTTTTCTAGCGGGGGGGCGGGGGACCCAGTACTTC.

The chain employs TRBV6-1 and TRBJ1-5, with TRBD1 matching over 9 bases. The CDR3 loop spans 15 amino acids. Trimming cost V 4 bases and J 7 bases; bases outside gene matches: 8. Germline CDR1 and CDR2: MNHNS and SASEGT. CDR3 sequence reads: CASSATDRGAQPQHF. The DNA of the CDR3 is TGTGCCAGCAGTGCAACGGACAGGGGAGCCCAGCCCCAGCATTTT.

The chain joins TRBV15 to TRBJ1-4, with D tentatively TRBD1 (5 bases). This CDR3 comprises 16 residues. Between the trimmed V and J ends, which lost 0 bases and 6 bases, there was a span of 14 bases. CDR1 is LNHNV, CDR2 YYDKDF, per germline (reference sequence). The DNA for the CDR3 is TGTGCCACCAGCAGAGATGTGGGCCAGGGTTATGAAAAACTGTTTTTT. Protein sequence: CATSRDVGQGYEKLFF. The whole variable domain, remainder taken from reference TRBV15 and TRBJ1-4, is DAMVIQNPRYQVTQFGKPVTLSCSQTLNHNVMYWYQQKSSQAPKLLFHYYDKDFNNEADTPDNFQSRRPNTSFCFLDIRSPGLGDTAMYLCATSRDVGQGYEKLFFGSGTQLSVL.

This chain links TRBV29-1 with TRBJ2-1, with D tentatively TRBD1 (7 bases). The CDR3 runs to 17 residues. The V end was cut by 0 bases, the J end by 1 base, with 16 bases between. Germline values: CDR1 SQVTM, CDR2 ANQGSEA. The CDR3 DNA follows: TGCAGCGTTGAAGATCGGTCGCCAGGGGGGTCCTACAATGAGCAGTTCTTC. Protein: CSVEDRSPGGSYNEQFF.

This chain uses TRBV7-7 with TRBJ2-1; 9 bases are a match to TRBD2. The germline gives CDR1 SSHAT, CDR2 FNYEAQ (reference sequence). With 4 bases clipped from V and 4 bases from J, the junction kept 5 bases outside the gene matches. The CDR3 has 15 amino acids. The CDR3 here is CASSSLAGTYNEQFF. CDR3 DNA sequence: TGTGCCAGCAGCTCTCTAGCGGGGACTTACAATGAGCAGTTCTTC.

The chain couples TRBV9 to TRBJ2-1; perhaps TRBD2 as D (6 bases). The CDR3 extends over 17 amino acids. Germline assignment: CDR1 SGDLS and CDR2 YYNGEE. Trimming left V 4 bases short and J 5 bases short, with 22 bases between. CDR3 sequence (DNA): TGTGCCAGCAGCCCTCATTTGGGGGGTAAGCCGGACAATGAGCAGTTCTTC. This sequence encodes CASSPHLGGKPDNEQFF.

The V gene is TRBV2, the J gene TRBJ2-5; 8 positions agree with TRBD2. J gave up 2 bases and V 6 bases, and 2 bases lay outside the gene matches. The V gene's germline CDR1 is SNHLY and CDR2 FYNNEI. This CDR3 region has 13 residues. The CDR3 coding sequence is TGTGCCAGCAGCGGGGGGGGGCAAGAGACCCAGTACTTC. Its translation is CASSGGGQETQYF. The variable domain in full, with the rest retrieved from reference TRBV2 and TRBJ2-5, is EPEVTQTPSHQVTQMGQEVILRCVPISNHLYFYWYRQILGQKVEFLVSFYNNEISEKSEIFDDQFSVERPDGSNFTLKIRSTKLEDSAMYFCASSGGGQETQYFGPGTRLLVL.

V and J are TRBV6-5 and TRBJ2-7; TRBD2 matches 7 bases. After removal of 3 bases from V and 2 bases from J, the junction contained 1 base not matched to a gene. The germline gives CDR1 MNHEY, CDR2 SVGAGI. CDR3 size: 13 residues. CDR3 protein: CASSYGRAYEQYF. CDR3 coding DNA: TGTGCCAGCAGTTATGGGAGGGCCTACGAGCAGTACTTC.

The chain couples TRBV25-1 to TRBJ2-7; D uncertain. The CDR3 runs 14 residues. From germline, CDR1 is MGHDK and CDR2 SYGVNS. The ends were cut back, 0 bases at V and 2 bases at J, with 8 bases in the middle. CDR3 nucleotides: TGTGCCAGCAGTGAATACAAGCCACCCTACGAGCAGTACTTC. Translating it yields CASSEYKPPYEQYF.

CDR3 protein: CASRIGDRGPYEQYF. The CDR3 DNA is TGCGCCAGCAGGATTGGGGACAGGGGCCCCTACGAGCAGTACTTC. The V call is TRBV5-1, the J call TRBJ2-7; 10 nucleotides align to TRBD1. The V gene end was trimmed by 5 bases and the J gene end by 2 bases; junction bases not matched to a gene: 7. CDR3 size: 15 residues. Germline V gives CDR1 SGHRS, CDR2 YFSETQ.

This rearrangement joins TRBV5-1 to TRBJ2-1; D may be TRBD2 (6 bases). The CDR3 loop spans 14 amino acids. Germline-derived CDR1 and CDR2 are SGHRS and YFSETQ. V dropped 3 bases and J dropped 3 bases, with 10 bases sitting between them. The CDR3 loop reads CASSSAGFYNEQFF. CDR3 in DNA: TGCGCCAGCAGCTCCGCGGGGTTCTACAATGAGCAGTTCTTC.

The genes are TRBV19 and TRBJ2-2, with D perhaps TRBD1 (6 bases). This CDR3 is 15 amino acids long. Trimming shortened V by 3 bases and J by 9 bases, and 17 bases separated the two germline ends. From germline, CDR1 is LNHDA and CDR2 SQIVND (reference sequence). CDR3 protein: CASSIPQGTWRELFF. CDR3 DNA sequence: TGTGCCAGTAGTATCCCACAGGGTACCTGGCGGGAGCTGTTTTTT.

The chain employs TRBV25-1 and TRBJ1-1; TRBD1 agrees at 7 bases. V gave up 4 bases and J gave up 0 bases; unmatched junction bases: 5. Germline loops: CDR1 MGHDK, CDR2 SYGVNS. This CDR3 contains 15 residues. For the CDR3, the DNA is TGTGCCAGCAGTGCGACAGGGTTCGTGAACACTGAAGCTTTCTTT. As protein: CASSATGFVNTEAFF.

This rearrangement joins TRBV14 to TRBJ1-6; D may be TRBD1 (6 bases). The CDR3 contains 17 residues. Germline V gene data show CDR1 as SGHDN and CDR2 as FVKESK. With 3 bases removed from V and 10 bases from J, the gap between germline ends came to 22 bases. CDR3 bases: TGTGCCAGCAGCCAGGACACCCATCCGGGACACGGGTCACCCCTCCACTTT. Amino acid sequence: CASSQDTHPGHGSPLHF.